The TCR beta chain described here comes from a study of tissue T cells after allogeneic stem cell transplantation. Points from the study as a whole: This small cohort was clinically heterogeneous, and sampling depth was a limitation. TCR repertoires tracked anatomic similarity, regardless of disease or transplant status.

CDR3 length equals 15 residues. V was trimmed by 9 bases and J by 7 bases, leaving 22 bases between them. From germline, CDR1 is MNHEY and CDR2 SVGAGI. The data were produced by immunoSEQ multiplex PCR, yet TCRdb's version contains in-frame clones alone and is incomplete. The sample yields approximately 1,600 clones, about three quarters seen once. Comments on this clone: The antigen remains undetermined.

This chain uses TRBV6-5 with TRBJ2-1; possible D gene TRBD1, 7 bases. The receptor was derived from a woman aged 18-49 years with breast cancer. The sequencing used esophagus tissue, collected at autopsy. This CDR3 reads CASSGGNLLGNEQFF. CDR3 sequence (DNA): TGTGCCAGTTCAGGGGGGAACCTACTGGGAAATGAGCAGTTCTTC.